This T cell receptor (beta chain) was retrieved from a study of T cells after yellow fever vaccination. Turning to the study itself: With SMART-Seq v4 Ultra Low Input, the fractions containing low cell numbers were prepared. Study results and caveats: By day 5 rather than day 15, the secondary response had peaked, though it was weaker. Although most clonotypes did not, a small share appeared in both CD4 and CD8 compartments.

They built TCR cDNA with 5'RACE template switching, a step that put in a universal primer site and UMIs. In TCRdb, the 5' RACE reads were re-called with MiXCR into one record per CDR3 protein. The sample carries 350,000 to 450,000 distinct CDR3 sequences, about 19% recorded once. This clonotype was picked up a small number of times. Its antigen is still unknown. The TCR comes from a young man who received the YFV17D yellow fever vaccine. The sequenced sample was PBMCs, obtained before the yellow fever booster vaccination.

CDR3 DNA: TGTGCCAGCAGCTTTTTGTTGACTTACGAGCAGTACTTC. It translates to CASSFLLTYEQYF. This chain links TRBV7-9 with TRBJ2-7; D uncertain. V shed 3 bases and J shed 4 bases, with 10 bases lying between them. Germline values: CDR1 SEHNR, CDR2 FQNEAQ (reference sequence). The CDR3 contains 13 residues.